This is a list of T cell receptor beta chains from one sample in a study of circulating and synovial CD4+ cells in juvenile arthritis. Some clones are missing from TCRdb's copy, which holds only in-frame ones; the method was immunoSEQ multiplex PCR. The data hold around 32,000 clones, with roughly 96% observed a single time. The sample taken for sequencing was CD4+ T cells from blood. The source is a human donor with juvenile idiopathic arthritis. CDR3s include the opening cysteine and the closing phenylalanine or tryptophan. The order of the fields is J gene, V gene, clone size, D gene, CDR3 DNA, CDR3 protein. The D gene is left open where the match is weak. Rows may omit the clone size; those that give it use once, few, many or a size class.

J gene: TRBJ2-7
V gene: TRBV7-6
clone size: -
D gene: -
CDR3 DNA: TGTGCCAGCAGCTTAGCGTGGTCTAGCGAGAGCATGTACTTC
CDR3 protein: CASSLAWSSESMYF

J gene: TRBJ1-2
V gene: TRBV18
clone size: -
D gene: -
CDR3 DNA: TGTGCCAGCTCACCGGAGGGCCAGATCTATGGCTACACCTTC
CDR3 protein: CASSPEGQIYGYTF

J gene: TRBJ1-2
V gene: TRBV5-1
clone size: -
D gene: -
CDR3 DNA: TGCGCCAGCAGCTTGTCAGGGGTTGGTTATGGCTACACCTTC
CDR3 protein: CASSLSGVGYGYTF

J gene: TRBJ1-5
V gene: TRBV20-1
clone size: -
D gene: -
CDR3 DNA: TGCAGTGCTAGCGAGGATCAGCCCCAGCATTTT
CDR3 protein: CSASEDQPQHF

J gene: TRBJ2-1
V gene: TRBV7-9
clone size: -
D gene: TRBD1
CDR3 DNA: TGTGCCAGCAGCTGGGACAGGGGCAATGAGCAGTTCTTC
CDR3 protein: CASSWDRGNEQFF

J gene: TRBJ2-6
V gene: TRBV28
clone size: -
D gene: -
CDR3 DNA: TGTGCCAGCAGTTTCGCCGGCTCTGGGGCCAACGTCCTGACTTTC
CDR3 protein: CASSFAGSGANVLTF

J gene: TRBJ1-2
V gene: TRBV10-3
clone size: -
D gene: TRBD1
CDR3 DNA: TGTGCCATCAGTGAGGGAACAGGGGATAGTAATGGCTACACCTTC
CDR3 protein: CAISEGTGDSNGYTF

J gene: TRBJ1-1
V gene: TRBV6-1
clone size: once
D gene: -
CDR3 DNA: TGTGCCAGCAGTCCAGGAAGGAACACTGAAGCTTTCTTT
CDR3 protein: CASSPGRNTEAFF

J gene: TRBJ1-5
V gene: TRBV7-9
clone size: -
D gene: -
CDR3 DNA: TGTGCCAGCAGCTCCGGCAATCAGCCCCAGCATTTT
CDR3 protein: CASSSGNQPQHF

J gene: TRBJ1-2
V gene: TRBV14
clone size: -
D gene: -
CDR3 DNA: TGTGCCAGCAGCCAAGGGACAGTTTTTAACTATGGCTACACCTTC
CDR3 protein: CASSQGTVFNYGYTF

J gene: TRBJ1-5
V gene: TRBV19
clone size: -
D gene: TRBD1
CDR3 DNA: TGTGCCAGTCAAACGGGACAGATTAATCAGCCCCAGCATTTT
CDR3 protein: CASQTGQINQPQHF

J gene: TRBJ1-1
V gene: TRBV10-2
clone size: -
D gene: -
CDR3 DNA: TGCGCCAGCAGGATCTCAGCGGGAGTGAACACTGAAGCTTTCTTT
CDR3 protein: CASRISAGVNTEAFF

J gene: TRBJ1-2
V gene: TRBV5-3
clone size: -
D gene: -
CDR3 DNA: TGTGCCAGTTCGCCCCCTAGGAGACCCAAGAACTATGGCTACACCTTC
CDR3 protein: CASSPPRRPKNYGYTF

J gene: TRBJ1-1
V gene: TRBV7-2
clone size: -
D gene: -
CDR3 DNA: TGTGCCAGCAGCCCACCCGGAACTGGTCGGGGAGCTTTCTTT
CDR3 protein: CASSPPGTGRGAFF

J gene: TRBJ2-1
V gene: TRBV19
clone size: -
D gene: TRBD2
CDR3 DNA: TGTGCCAGTAGTGCCCCCGGGACTAGCGGGAGAGTTCAGTTCTTC
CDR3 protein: CASSAPGTSGRVQFF

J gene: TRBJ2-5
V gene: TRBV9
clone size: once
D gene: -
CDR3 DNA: TGTGCCAGCAGCCCAAGTGGGGGAGGAGAGACCCAGTACTTC
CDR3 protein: CASSPSGGGETQYF

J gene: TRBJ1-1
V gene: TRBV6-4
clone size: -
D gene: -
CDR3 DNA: TGTGCCAGCAGTGACGGGGCGTCCACTGAAGCTTTCTTT
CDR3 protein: CASSDGASTEAFF

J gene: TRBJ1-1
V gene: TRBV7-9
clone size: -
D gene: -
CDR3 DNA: TGTGCCAGCAGGCCGAGCGGCCCGATGAACACTGAAGCTTTCTTT
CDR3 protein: CASRPSGPMNTEAFF

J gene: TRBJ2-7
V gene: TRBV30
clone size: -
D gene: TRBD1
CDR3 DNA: TGTGCCTGTCGCCGGGACAGCCATACCTACGAGCAGTACTTC
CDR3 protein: CACRRDSHTYEQYF

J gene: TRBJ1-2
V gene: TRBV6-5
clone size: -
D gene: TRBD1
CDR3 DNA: TGTGCCAGCAGGATGACAGGGGCCCTTGGCTATGGCTACACCTTC
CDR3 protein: CASRMTGALGYGYTF

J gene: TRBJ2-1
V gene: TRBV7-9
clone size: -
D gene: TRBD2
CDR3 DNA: TGTGCCAGCAGCCGTACAGAAGGGACTAGCGGGTTTACCTACAATGAGCAGTTCTTC
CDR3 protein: CASSRTEGTSGFTYNEQFF

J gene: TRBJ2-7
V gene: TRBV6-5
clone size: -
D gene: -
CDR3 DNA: TGTGCCAGCAGTATCGCGGGGGCGCGCTCCTACGAGCAGTACTTC
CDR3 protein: CASSIAGARSYEQYF

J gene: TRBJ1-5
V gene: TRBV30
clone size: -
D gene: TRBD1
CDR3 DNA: TGTGCCTGGAAGACAGGGCGTCAGCCCCAGCATTTT
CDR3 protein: CAWKTGRQPQHF

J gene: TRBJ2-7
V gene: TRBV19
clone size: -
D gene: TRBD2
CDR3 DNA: TGTGCCACCGCGGGAGAGGCTTCGTACGAGCAGTACTTC
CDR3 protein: CATAGEASYEQYF

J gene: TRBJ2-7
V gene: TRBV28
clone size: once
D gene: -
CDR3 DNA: TGTGCCAGCAGCCCGTTGAGCTACGAGCAGTACTTC
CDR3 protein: CASSPLSYEQYF

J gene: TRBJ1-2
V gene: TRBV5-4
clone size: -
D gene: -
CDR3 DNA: TGTGCCAGCAGCTCAGGGTACACTAACTATGGCTACACCTTC
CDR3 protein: CASSSGYTNYGYTF

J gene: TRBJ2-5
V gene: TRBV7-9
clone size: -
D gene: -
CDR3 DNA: TGTGCCAGCAGCCCTCAAGAGACCCAGTACTTC
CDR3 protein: CASSPQETQYF

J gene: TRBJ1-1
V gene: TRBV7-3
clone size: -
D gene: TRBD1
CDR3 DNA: TGTGCCAGCAGCCCCGGGACAGCAAACACTGAAGCTTTCTTT
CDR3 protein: CASSPGTANTEAFF

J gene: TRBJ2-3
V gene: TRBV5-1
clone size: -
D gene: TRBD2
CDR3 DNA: TGCGCCAGCAGGATGACTAGCGGGGGCCGAGATACGCAGTATTTT
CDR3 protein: CASRMTSGGRDTQYF

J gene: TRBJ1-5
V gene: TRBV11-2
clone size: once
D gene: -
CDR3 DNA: TGTGCCAGCAGCCCAGGACAGAATAGCAATCAGCCCCAGCATTTT
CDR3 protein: CASSPGQNSNQPQHF

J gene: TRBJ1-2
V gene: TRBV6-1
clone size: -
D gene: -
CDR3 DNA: TGTGCCAGCAGTGAAGCGGGGAGGGGGGAGGGCTACACCTTC
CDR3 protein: CASSEAGRGEGYTF

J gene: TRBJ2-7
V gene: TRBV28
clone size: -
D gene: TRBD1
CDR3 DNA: TGTGCCAGCAGTGGATTTACCGGGACAGGTCTTTCCTACGAGCAGTACTTC
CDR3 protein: CASSGFTGTGLSYEQYF

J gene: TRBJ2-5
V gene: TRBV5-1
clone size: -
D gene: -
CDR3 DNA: TGCGCCAGCAGCCCCCAGTTTGAGACCCAGTACTTC
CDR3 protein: CASSPQFETQYF

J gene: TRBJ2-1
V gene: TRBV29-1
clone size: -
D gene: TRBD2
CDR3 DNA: TGCAGCGTAATAGTTAGCGGGAGATACAATGAGCAGTTCTTC
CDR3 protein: CSVIVSGRYNEQFF

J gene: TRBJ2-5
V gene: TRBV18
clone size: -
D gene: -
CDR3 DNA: TGTGCCAGCTCACTCGCAGTGATGACGAACGGGGGGACCCAGTACTTC
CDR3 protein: CASSLAVMTNGGTQYF

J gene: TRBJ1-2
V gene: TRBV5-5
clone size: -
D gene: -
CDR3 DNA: TGTGCCAGCACCCCTGAACAGGACTATGGCTACACCTTC
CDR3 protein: CASTPEQDYGYTF

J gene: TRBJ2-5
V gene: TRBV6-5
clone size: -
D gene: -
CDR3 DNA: TGTGCCAGCAGGACAGGACAAGAGACCCAGTACTTC
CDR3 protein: CASRTGQETQYF

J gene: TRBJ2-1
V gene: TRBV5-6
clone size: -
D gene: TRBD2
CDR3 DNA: TGTGCCAGCAGCTTGGGAGGACTAGCATACAATGAGCAGTTCTTC
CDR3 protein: CASSLGGLAYNEQFF

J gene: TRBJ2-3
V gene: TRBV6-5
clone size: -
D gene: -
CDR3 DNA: TGTGCCAGCAGTTACCGGGACTTCACAGATACGCAGTATTTT
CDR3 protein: CASSYRDFTDTQYF

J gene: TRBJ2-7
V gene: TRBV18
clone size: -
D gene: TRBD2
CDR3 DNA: TGTGCCAGCTCCTGGGAGCCTAGCGGGAGCTACGAGCAGTACTTC
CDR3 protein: CASSWEPSGSYEQYF

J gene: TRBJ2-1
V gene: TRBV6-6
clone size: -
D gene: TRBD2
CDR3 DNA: TGTGCCAGCAAAGACGGGACTAGCGGGTTACAGTTCTTC
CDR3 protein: CASKDGTSGLQFF

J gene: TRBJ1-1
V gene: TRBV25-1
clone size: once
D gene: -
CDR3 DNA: TGTGCCACCCGAGAGTTGAACACTGAAGCTTTCTTT
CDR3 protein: CATRELNTEAFF

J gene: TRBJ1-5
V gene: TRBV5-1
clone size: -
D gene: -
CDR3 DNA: TGCGCCAGCAGCTTGGGGCAGGGTGGCAATCAGCCCCAGCATTTT
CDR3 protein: CASSLGQGGNQPQHF

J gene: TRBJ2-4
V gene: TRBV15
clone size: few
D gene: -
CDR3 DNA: TGTGCCACCGGAACGGGGAAAAACATTCAGTACTTC
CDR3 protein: CATGTGKNIQYF

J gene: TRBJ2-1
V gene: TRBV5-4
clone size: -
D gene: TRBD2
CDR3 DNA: TGTGCCAGCAGCTTGGGGAGCGGGGGACTTCGGTATGAGCAGTTCTTC
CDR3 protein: CASSLGSGGLRYEQFF

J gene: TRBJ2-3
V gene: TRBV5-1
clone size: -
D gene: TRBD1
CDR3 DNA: TGCGCCAGCAGCTATTCGACAGGGATCAGCACAGATACGCAGTATTTT
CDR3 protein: CASSYSTGISTDTQYF

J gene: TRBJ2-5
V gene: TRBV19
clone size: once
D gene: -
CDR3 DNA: TGTGCCAGTAGTATATCGGGAGAGACCCAGTACTTC
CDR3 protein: CASSISGETQYF

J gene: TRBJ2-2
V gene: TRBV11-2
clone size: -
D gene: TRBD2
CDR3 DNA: TGTGCCAGCAGCACCCGGCCTGGACTAGCGGGGAGCACCGGGGAGCTGTTTTTT
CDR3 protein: CASSTRPGLAGSTGELFF

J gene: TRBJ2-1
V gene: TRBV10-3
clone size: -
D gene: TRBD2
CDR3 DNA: TGTGCCATCAGTGAGAGTAGCGGGGATTACAATGAGCAGTTCTTC
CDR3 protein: CAISESSGDYNEQFF

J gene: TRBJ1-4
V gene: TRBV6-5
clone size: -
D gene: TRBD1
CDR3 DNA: TGTGCCAGCACGCGGGGACAGGGGAGCGAAAAACTGTTTTTT
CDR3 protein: CASTRGQGSEKLFF